Listed here are 27 T cell receptor beta chains from one sample, sequenced in a study of early T cells in non-severe SARS-CoV-2 infection. MiXCR, run by TCRdb on the 5' RACE reads, gives a single entry per CDR3 protein. The sample holds 60,000 to 90,000 distinct CDR3 sequences, 15% to 20% seen once. The sample comprised whole blood. The origin of the receptors is an adult who was a healthcare worker with PCR-confirmed SARS-CoV-2 infection or an uninfected control (not recorded which).

The chain links TRBV12-3 or TRBV12-4 to TRBJ1-3; no reliable D call. Between the trimmed V and J ends, which lost 5 bases and 0 bases, there was a span of 5 bases. CDR3 length: 13 residues. The DNA for the CDR3 is TGTGCCAGCAGTCTGAGCTCTGGAAACACCATATATTTT. Translating it yields CASSLSSGNTIYF.

This clonotype was counted ten times or more. The chain is built from TRBV28 and TRBJ2-4, with D perhaps matching TRBD2 (5 bases). The V end was cut by 9 bases, the J end by 0 bases, with 12 bases between. The CDR3 is made up of 14 amino acids. Germline loops: CDR1 MDHEN, CDR2 SYDVKM. The CDR3 nucleotides read TGTGCCAGTCGAAAGAGGGTAGCCAAAAACATTCAGTACTTC. Translating gives CASRKRVAKNIQYF.

This clonotype showed up just a few times. V gene TRBV18 combines with J gene TRBJ1-1; D call uncertain. The CDR3 loop spans 13 amino acids. The germline V gene has CDR1 KGHSH and CDR2 LQKENI. V was trimmed by 2 bases and J by 1 base, leaving 5 bases between them. The CDR3 sequence is CASSPSGNTEAFF. The CDR3 DNA reads TGTGCCAGCTCACCATCCGGGAACACTGAAGCTTTCTTT.

This clonotype was observed at least ten times. V is TRBV29-1 and J is TRBJ2-2; 7 bases match TRBD1. V gave up 6 bases and J gave up 6 bases; unmatched junction bases: 7. Germline V gene lookup returns CDR1 SQVTM and CDR2 ANQGSEA. CDR3 length equals 13 residues. CDR3 amino acids: CSVDRGGPGELFF. In DNA form, the CDR3 reads TGCAGCGTCGACAGAGGGGGCCCCGGGGAGCTGTTTTTT.

This clonotype has just a few counts. The chain couples TRBV5-6 to TRBJ2-7, with D tentatively TRBD2 (5 bases). The germline V gene encodes CDR1 SGHDT and CDR2 YYEEEE. V lost 4 bases and J lost 6, with 11 bases in between. The CDR3 totals 12 residues. CDR3 bases: TGTGCCAGCAGCCTGACGGGGTTCGAGCAGTACTTC. Amino acid sequence: CASSLTGFEQYF.

This clonotype has more than one count but fewer than ten. This chain links TRBV3-1 with TRBJ2-7; D call uncertain. V was clipped by 3 bases and J by 3 bases, with 6 bases between them. This CDR3 is built from 12 residues. The germline V gene has CDR1 LGHDT and CDR2 YNNKEL (reference sequence). The CDR3 nucleotides are TGTGCCAGCAGCCAGTCTCGCTACGAGCAGTACTTC. Protein: CASSQSRYEQYF.

The chain is built from TRBV20-1 and TRBJ2-3; the match to TRBD2 covers 15 bases. The CDR3 is 18 amino acids. Germline V gives CDR1 DFQATT, CDR2 SNEGSKA (reference sequence). V lost 5 bases to trimming and J lost 0 bases; unmatched junction nucleotides: 9. The CDR3 sequence: CSAYGLAGGTTSTDTQYF. The DNA for the CDR3 is TGCAGTGCTTATGGACTAGCGGGGGGGACTACTAGCACAGATACGCAGTATTTT.

The chain links TRBV30 to TRBJ2-7; perhaps TRBD2 as D (6 bases). Germline assignment: CDR1 GTSNPN and CDR2 SVGIG (reference sequence). The V gene lost 4 bases and the J gene lost 6 bases, with 22 bases spanning the gap. CDR3 length equals 15 residues. CDR3 coding DNA: TGTGCCTGGATCCCTCCGGGGGTAGGATCGGGCGAGCAGTACTTC. Translation gives CAWIPPGVGSGEQYF.

The chain couples TRBV29-1 to TRBJ1-2; D is possibly TRBD1 (5 bases). Germline CDR1 is SQVTM and CDR2 is ANQGSEA. Between the trimmed V and J ends, which lost 7 bases and 8 bases, there was a span of 11 bases. The CDR3 extends over 10 amino acids. The CDR3 loop is CSAQGEGYTF. The CDR3 coding sequence is TGCAGCGCCCAGGGTGAAGGCTACACCTTC.

This clonotype has at least ten counts. This sequence joins TRBV7-9 and TRBJ2-1; D is undetermined. V dropped 3 bases and J dropped 6 bases, with 6 bases sitting between them. The germline V gene has CDR1 SEHNR and CDR2 FQNEAQ (reference sequence). The CDR3 covers 12 residues. CDR3 bases: TGTGCCAGCAGCTTTAGGCCCAATGAGCAGTTCTTC. Amino acids: CASSFRPNEQFF.

The V gene is TRBV6-5, the J gene TRBJ2-3; D ambiguous. V was pared by 0 bases and J by 4 bases, with 14 bases between. Germline V gene data show CDR1 as MNHEY and CDR2 as SVGAGI. The CDR3 is made up of 16 amino acids. The CDR3 loop is CASSYSGKFFPDTQYF. The CDR3 DNA sequence: TGTGCCAGCAGTTACTCGGGAAAATTTTTTCCAGATACGCAGTATTTT.

In this sample, this clonotype turned up a few times. The chain carries TRBV7-9 and TRBJ2-3; possibly TRBD1 or TRBD2 for D (5 bases each). Germline CDR1 SEHNR, CDR2 FQNEAQ (reference sequence). The CDR3 sequence is 16 residues long. V lost 5 bases and J lost 1, with 16 bases in between. In DNA, the CDR3 is TGTGCCAGCAGCCCCAGTCAAGGGACCCGCACAGATACGCAGTATTTT. Its protein product is CASSPSQGTRTDTQYF.

The chain carries TRBV18 and TRBJ1-2; D not resolved. This CDR3 region has 13 residues. Trimming took off 3 bases at V and 1 base at J, with 6 bases between the two ends. The germline V gene has CDR1 KGHSH and CDR2 LQKENI. The CDR3 DNA reads TGTGCCAGCTCACCCCCATATAACTATGGCTACACCTTC. Translating it yields CASSPPYNYGYTF.

V gene TRBV28 combines with J gene TRBJ1-6; D is uncertain. V was trimmed by 8 bases and J by 2 bases, leaving 7 bases between them. There are 13 residues in the CDR3. Germline CDR1 is MDHEN and CDR2 is SYDVKM. CDR3 bases: TGTGCCAGCCGGCGGCCCTATAATTCACCCCTCCACTTT. It is translated as CASRRPYNSPLHF. The entire variable domain, with the rest obtained from reference TRBV28 and TRBJ1-6, is as follows: DVKVTQSSRYLVKRTGEKVFLECVQDMDHENMFWYRQDPGLGLRLIYFSYDVKMKEKGDIPEGYSVSREKKERFSLILESASTNQTSMYLCASRRPYNSPLHFGNGTRLTVT.

The chain links TRBV29-1 to TRBJ2-5; D perhaps matches TRBD1 (5 bases). Germline lookup yields CDR1 SQVTM and CDR2 ANQGSEA. Trimming left V 4 bases short and J 5 bases short, with 23 bases between. The CDR3 has 16 residues. CDR3: CSVGNHRSGPSETQYF. The CDR3 DNA follows: TGCAGCGTTGGGAACCACAGGTCAGGCCCGTCCGAGACCCAGTACTTC.

The V and J genes are TRBV9 and TRBJ2-5, with TRBD2 identical over 7 bases. J lost 1 base, V lost 4 bases, and 7 bases had no gene match. Germline CDR1 reads SGDLS; CDR2 reads YYNGEE. The CDR3 extends over 15 amino acids. The DNA of the CDR3 is TGTGCCAGCAGCCCGTCAGCGGGACCCCAAGAGACCCAGTACTTC. It yields the protein CASSPSAGPQETQYF.

This rearrangement joins TRBV14 to TRBJ2-1; 13 bases are shared with TRBD2. CDR3 size: 16 residues. The germline CDR1 and CDR2 sequences are SGHDN and FVKESK. V dropped 4 bases and J dropped 5; count of bases not matched to a gene: 5. The CDR3 DNA reads TGTGCCAGCAGCCTCATTACTAGCGGGAGGGACAATGAGCAGTTCTTC. Its protein product is CASSLITSGRDNEQFF.

This clonotype appeared a few times. The rearrangement links TRBV9 to TRBJ2-3; D is ambiguous. V was pared by 3 bases and J by 0 bases, with 5 bases between. The CDR3 has 13 residues. Germline loops: CDR1 SGDLS, CDR2 YYNGEE. The CDR3 sequence: CASSGTSTDTQYF. In DNA form, the CDR3 reads TGTGCCAGCAGCGGCACTAGCACAGATACGCAGTATTTT.

This clonotype was counted a few times. The chain employs TRBV10-1 and TRBJ2-1; 10 bases map to TRBD2. This CDR3 has 15 amino acids. V was clipped by 11 bases and J by 2 bases; unmatched bases: 9. Germline-derived CDR1 and CDR2 are WNHNN and SYGVQD (reference sequence). DNA of the CDR3: TGCGCCCGCTTGGGGCTAGCGGGAGCCTACAATGAGCAGTTCTTC. Protein sequence: CARLGLAGAYNEQFF.

V usage is TRBV7-8 and J usage is TRBJ2-3; no clear D gene. With 5 bases removed from V and 4 bases from J, the gap between germline ends came to 7 bases. The CDR3 is 12 amino acids. The germline V gene has CDR1 SGHVS and CDR2 FQNEAQ. The CDR3 region has the DNA TGTGCCAGCAGCCCCGTGGCAGATACGCAGTATTTT. Residues: CASSPVADTQYF.

This chain links TRBV11-2 with TRBJ2-1; tentatively, D is TRBD2 (6 bases). Per germline, CDR1 SGHAT and CDR2 FQNNGV. Between the trimmed V and J ends, which lost 1 base and 5 bases, there was a span of 15 bases. The CDR3 consists of 16 residues. CDR3 residues: CASSLGPGLPHNEQFF. The DNA of the CDR3 is TGTGCCAGCAGCTTAGGTCCGGGACTCCCCCACAATGAGCAGTTCTTC.

V is TRBV11-2 and J is TRBJ2-1; D perhaps matches TRBD2 (7 bases). Trimming took off 3 bases at V and 6 bases at J, with 9 bases between the two ends. CDR1 SGHAT and CDR2 FQNNGV come from the germline V gene. This CDR3 has 13 amino acids. DNA of the CDR3: TGTGCCAGCAGCTTGGGGGGGGCCAATGAGCAGTTCTTC. Protein product: CASSLGGANEQFF.

V usage is TRBV18 and J usage is TRBJ2-5; D is tentatively TRBD1 or TRBD2 (5 bases each). Germline V gene data show CDR1 as KGHSH and CDR2 as LQKENI. The CDR3 covers 13 residues. V was shortened by 4 bases and J by 5 bases, with 11 bases between the two germline ends. CDR3 nucleotides: TGTGCCAGCTCACGGGACCAGATGGAGACCCAGTACTTC. Residues: CASSRDQMETQYF.

Note on this clonotype: Since a much larger clone is just one base distant, this may be a read error. The CDR3 region has the DNA TGTGCCAGCAGCCAAGAAGAGAGGATGCAGGAAAATGAGCAGTTCTTC. Encoded protein: CASSQEERMQENEQFF. This chain uses TRBV3-1 with TRBJ2-1; D is unresolved. Trimming left V 0 bases short and J 7 bases short, with 16 bases between. CDR3 length: 16 amino acids. CDR1 and CDR2 (germline): LGHDT, YNNKEL (reference sequence).

The V and J genes are TRBV7-3 and TRBJ1-1; a weak D match, TRBD1 (6 bases). CDR1 and CDR2 from the germline V gene are SGHTA and FQGTGA. The V and J ends lost 5 bases and 4 bases respectively, with 17 bases between them. The CDR3 totals 15 residues. DNA of the CDR3: TGTGCCAGCAGCCTCCACGGACAGTTGGGCACTGAAGCTTTCTTT. This sequence encodes CASSLHGQLGTEAFF.

This sequence joins TRBV15 and TRBJ2-1, with D possibly matching TRBD2 (6 bases). CDR1 is LNHNV, CDR2 YYDKDF, per germline (reference sequence). Trimming cost V 0 bases and J 5 bases, with 20 bases left between them. The CDR3 sequence is 18 residues long. The CDR3 sequence is CATSRDSGTSFWNNEQFF. DNA of the CDR3: TGTGCCACCAGCAGAGATAGTGGGACTTCCTTTTGGAACAATGAGCAGTTCTTC.

This clonotype has just a few counts. V usage is TRBV20-1 and J usage is TRBJ1-2; a possible D gene is TRBD1 (6 bases). Germline values: CDR1 DFQATT, CDR2 SNEGSKA (reference sequence). The CDR3 consists of 13 residues. CDR3 amino acids: CSEVDIGGYGYTF. CDR3 bases: TGCAGCGAAGTCGACATAGGGGGCTATGGCTACACCTTC.